This T cell receptor (beta chain) was obtained from a study of T-cell reconstitution after alpha-beta-depleted transplantation in children. Construction of the TCRbeta library involved unique molecular identifiers. Each CDR3 protein gets one entry after TCRdb re-called the PCR reads with MiXCR. The profile covers more than 40,000 distinct CDR3 sequences, with 40% to 65% appearing a single time and more than 30% taken by the ten largest. Overall study findings and caveats: Expanded graft clones numbering several hundred reportedly gave rise to alpha-beta T cells about two months after transplant. Hyperexpanded clones declined; after one year, newly produced T cells mostly supplied diversity. Recipient T cells and thymic progenitors that survived gave rise to the high TCRbeta diversity observed at day 60 in some patients.

CDR1 and CDR2 from the germline V gene are SGHDT and YYEEEE. The CDR3 consists of 15 residues. V gave up 0 bases and J gave up 0 bases, with 8 bases separating them. Details on this clonotype: The antigen is unknown.

The sequence derives from a boy less than two years old with SCID, due to receive a stem cell transplant. The chain has TRBV5-6 and TRBJ2-3; D tentatively reads TRBD1 or TRBD2 (5 bases each). The specimen comprised peripheral blood, sampled before TCRalphabeta/CD19-depleted stem cell transplant. The DNA of the CDR3 is TGTGCCAGCAGCTTGGGGGGGAGTAGCACAGATACGCAGTATTTT. Its protein is CASSLGGSSTDTQYF.